The following is a T cell receptor beta chain sequence with its context. Its antigen is not known. Other DNA variants within this sample encode the same CDR3. The repertoire was sequenced with immunoSEQ multiplex PCR; TCRdb's copy has only in-frame clones and lacks some. This sample has about 82,000 clones, with approximately 93% found just once. These data come from a study of cytomegalovirus exposure and HLA in healthy donors. The V gene's germline CDR1 is MRHNA and CDR2 SNTAGT. Trimming shortened V by 2 bases and J by 3 bases, and 9 bases separated the two germline ends. The length of the CDR3 is 14 residues. Overall study findings and caveats: The classifier reportedly diagnosed cytomegalovirus status with high specificity and sensitivity. The authors enumerated over 150 TCR beta chains as linked to cytomegalovirus.

This receptor was taken from a young man in good health and CMV-seronegative. Sequenced input: PBMCs. The rearrangement uses TRBV6-4 and TRBJ2-3, with a weak D call TRBD2 (6 bases). CDR3 DNA sequence: TGTGCCAGCAGTGACGGGCTAGCGACAGATACGCAGTATTTT. Protein product: CASSDGLATDTQYF.